These 11 T cell receptor beta chains were sequenced from one sample in a study of blood T cells in healthy people across ages. Through a sample-barcoded 5' primer and a J-beta primer mix, a second PCR was run for roughly 6 to 11 cycles. MiXCR, applied by TCRdb to the 5' RACE reads, yields one record per CDR3 protein. Here the sample spans approximately 800,000 distinct CDR3 sequences, around half being singletons. Sequencing used blood. The receptors derive from a man older than 75 in good health.

The chain has TRBV12-3 or TRBV12-4 and TRBJ1-1, with 8 bases matching TRBD1. V shed 4 bases and J 12 bases; nucleotides not matched to a gene: 13. The CDR3 length is 14 residues. Here the CDR3 DNA reads TGTGCCAGCAGTTATGCTCTGGACAGGGTAGTAACTTTCTTT. This sequence encodes CASSYALDRVVTFF.

The chain joins TRBV4-2 to TRBJ2-7; 13 nucleotides align to TRBD2. The length of the CDR3 is 16 residues. The germline V gene has CDR1 LGHNA and CDR2 YNFKEQ. V was pared by 1 base and J by 5 bases, with 5 bases of the junction left unmatched. Here the CDR3 DNA reads TGTGCCAGCAGCCAAGTTACTAGCGGGAGGGCCCACGAGCAGTACTTC. This encodes CASSQVTSGRAHEQYF.

This clonotype has a handful of counts. The chain is built from TRBV30 and TRBJ1-2; tentatively, D is TRBD1 (6 bases). This CDR3 has 14 residues. CDR1 is GTSNPN, CDR2 SVGIG, per germline (reference sequence). The V and J ends lost 5 bases and 3 bases respectively, with 16 bases between them. This CDR3 reads CAWGGRDTDYGYTF. The CDR3 DNA sequence: TGTGCCTGGGGGGGTAGGGACACGGACTATGGCTACACCTTC.

This clonotype was counted between two and nine times. The rearrangement links TRBV2 to TRBJ2-3; D uncertain. V was trimmed by 5 bases and J by 14 bases, leaving 11 bases between them. The CDR3 contains 10 residues. CDR1 SNHLY and CDR2 FYNNEI come from the germline V gene. The CDR3 DNA sequence: TGTGCCAGCAGTCCAAGATACGCGTATTTT. Protein product: CASSPRYAYF.

The CDR3 protein is CASRPTSNEQYF. DNA of the CDR3: TGTGCCAGCAGGCCGACTAGCAATGAGCAGTACTTC. The V call is TRBV6-5, the J call TRBJ2-1, with 7 nucleotides matching TRBD2. The DNA matches TRBJ2-7 better at its end, which makes the J call doubtful. This CDR3 has 12 amino acids. The germline V gene encodes CDR1 MNHEY and CDR2 SVGAGI.

CDR3 protein: CASSAAGGPNEQYF. The CDR3 DNA sequence: TGTGCCAGCAGTGCTGCGGGAGGGCCCAATGAGCAGTACTTC. The chain couples TRBV2 to TRBJ2-5; 9 bases are a match to TRBD2. Germline CDR1 is SNHLY and CDR2 is FYNNEI. The CDR3 is 14 amino acids. V dropped 4 bases and J dropped 11; count of bases not matched to a gene: 11.

The chain links TRBV28 to TRBJ2-7; possible D gene TRBD2, 6 bases. Germline CDR1 and CDR2: MDHEN and SYDVKM. V shed 6 bases and J shed 0 bases, with 18 bases lying between them. The CDR3 spans 16 residues. This CDR3 reads CASSSSRLEFSYEQYF. DNA of the CDR3: TGTGCCAGCAGCTCAAGCCGACTAGAATTCTCCTACGAGCAGTACTTC.

This CDR3 reads CASSLGTPGSEQYF. In nucleotides, the CDR3 is TGTGCCAGCAGCTTAGGGACACCGGGATCAGAGCAGTACTTC. The rearrangement links TRBV13 to TRBJ2-7, with D perhaps TRBD2 (5 bases). Germline CDR1 reads PRHDT; CDR2 reads FYEKMQ (reference sequence). This CDR3 has 14 residues. Trimming removed 0 bases at V and 7 bases at J, with 13 bases between. The whole variable domain, filled in from reference TRBV13 and TRBJ2-7, reads AAGVIQSPRHLIKEKRETATLKCYPIPRHDTVYWYQQGPGQDPQFLISFYEKMQSDKGSIPDRFSAQQFSDYHSELNMSSLELGDSALYFCASSLGTPGSEQYFGPGTRLTVT.

To note about this clonotype: It may be a read error: a sequence one base away is much more abundant. This chain uses TRBV29-1 with TRBJ2-7; 8 bases are a match to TRBD2. Germline V gives CDR1 SQVTM, CDR2 ANQGSEA. The length of the CDR3 is 18 residues. V lost 6 bases to trimming and J lost 7 bases; unmatched junction nucleotides: 26. CDR3 in amino acids: CSVGRGGGTSPLVWEQYF. The CDR3 bases are TGCAGCGTGGGAAGAGGGGGGGGGACTAGTCCTTTAGTGTGGGAGCAGTACTTC.

This clonotype was counted only a few times. The V and J genes are TRBV19 and TRBJ1-5, with TRBD1 identical over 12 bases. Germline CDR1 and CDR2: LNHDA and SQIVND (reference sequence). Germline trimming cut 5 bases from V and 9 bases from J; bases unmatched to any gene: 5. CDR3 length equals 14 residues. The CDR3 region has the DNA TGTGCCAGTAGTGGGACAGGGGGCGTTGGGCCCCAGCATTTT. Amino acid sequence: CASSGTGGVGPQHF.

The V call is TRBV6-1, the J call TRBJ2-4; D is perhaps TRBD2 (6 bases). The J call may be incorrect, as the DNA end agrees better with TRBJ2-7. This CDR3 spans 13 amino acids. Germline V gene data show CDR1 as MNHNS and CDR2 as SASEGT. CDR3 nucleotide sequence: TGTGCCAACGGAGGGTCGGGTATCTACGAGCAGTACTTC. Translated, it gives CANGGSGIYEQYF.